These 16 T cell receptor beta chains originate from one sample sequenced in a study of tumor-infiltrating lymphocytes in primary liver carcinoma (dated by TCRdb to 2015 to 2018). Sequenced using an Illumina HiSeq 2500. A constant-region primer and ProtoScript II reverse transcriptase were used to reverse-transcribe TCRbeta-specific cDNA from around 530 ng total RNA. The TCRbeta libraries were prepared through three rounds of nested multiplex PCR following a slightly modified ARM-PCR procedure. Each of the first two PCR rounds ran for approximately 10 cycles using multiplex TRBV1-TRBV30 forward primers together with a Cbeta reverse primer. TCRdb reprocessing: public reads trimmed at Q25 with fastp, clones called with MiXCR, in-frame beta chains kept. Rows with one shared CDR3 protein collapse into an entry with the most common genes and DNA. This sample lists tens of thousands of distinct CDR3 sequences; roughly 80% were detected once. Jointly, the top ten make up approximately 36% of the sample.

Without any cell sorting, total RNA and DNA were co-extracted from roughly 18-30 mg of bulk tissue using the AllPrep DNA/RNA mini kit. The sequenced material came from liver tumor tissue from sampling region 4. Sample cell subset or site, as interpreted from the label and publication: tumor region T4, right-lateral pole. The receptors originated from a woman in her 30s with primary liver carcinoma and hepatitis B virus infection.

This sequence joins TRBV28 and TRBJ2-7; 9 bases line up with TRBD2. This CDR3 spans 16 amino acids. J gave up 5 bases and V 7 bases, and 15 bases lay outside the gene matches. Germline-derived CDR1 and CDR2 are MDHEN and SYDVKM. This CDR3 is CASNPPWLAGINEQYF. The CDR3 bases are TGTGCCAGCAATCCGCCTTGGCTAGCGGGAATCAACGAGCAGTACTTC.

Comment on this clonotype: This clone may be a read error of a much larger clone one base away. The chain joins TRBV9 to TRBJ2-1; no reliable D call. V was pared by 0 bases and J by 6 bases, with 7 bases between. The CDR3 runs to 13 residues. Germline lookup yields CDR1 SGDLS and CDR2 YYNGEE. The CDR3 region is CASSVDLCNEQFF. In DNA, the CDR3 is TGTGCCAGCAGCGTAGATCTGTGCAATGAGCAGTTCTTC.

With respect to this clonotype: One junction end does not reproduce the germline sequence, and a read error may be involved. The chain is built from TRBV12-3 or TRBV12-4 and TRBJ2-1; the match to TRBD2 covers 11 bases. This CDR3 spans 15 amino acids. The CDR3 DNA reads TGTGTCAGCAGCTTGTCCGGGACTAGCGGACTTGAGCTGTTCTTC. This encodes CVSSLSGTSGLELFF.

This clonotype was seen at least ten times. The CDR3 loop is CASSPGTAAFF. The CDR3 nucleotides read TGTGCCAGCAGCCCAGGGACGGCGGCTTTCTTT. The chain recombines TRBV11-2 with TRBJ1-1, with D perhaps matching TRBD1 (5 bases). The CDR3 length is 11 residues. V lost 5 bases to trimming and J lost 11 bases, with 12 bases between them. Germline lookup yields CDR1 SGHAT and CDR2 FQNNGV. The complete variable domain, with remaining parts taken from reference TRBV11-2 and TRBJ1-1, reads EAGVAQSPRYKIIEKRQSVAFWCNPISGHATLYWYQQILGQGPKLLIQFQNNGVVDDSQLPKDRFSAERLKGVDSTLKIQPAKLEDSAVYLCASSPGTAAFFGQGTRLTVV.

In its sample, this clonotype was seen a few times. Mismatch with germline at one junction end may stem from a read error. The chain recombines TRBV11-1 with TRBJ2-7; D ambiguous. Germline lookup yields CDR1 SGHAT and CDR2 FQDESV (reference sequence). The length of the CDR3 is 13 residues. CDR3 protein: CASSLGHIREQYF. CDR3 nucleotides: TGTGCCAGCAGCTTAGGACACATCCGCGAGCAGTACTTT. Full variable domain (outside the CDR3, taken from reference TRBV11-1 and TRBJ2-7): EAEVAQSPRYKITEKSQAVAFWCDPISGHATLYWYRQILGQGPELLVQFQDESVVDDSQLPKDRFSAERLKGVDSTLKIQPAELGDSAMYLCASSLGHIREQYFGPGTRLTVT.

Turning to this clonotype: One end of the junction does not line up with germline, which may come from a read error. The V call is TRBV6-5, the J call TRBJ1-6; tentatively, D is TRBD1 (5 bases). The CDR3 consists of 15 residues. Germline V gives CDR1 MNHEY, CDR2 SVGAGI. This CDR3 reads CATRERSAPLSPLQF. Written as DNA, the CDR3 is TGTGCCACCAGGGAAAGGAGTGCCCCCCTTTCGCCCCTCCAATTT.

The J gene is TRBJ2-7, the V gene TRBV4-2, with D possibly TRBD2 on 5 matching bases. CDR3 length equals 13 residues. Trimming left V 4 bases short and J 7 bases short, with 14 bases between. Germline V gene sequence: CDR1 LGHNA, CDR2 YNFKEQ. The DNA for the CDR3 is TGTGCCAGCAGCCCCCTCGGAGGCGGAGAGCAGTACTTC. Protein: CASSPLGGGEQYF.

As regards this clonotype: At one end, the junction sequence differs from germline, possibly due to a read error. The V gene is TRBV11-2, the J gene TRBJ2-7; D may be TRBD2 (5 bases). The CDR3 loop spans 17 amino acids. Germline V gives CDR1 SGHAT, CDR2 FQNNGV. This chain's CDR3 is CASGLGGTSLSSYEQYF. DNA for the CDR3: TGTGCCAGCGGCTTAGGAGGTACATCTCTGAGCTCCTACGAACAGTACTTC. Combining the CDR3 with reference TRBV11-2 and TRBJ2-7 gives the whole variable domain EAGVAQSPRYKIIEKRQSVAFWCNPISGHATLYWYQQILGQGPKLLIQFQNNGVVDDSQLPKDRFSAERLKGVDSTLKIQPAKLEDSAVYLCASGLGGTSLSSYEQYFGPGTRLTVT.

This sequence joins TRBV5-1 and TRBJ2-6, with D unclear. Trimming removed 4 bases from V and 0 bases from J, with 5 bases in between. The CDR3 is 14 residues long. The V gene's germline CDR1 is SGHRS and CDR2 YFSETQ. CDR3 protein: CASSRISGANVLTF. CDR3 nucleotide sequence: TGCGCCAGCAGCCGGATCTCTGGGGCCAACGTCCTGACTTTC.

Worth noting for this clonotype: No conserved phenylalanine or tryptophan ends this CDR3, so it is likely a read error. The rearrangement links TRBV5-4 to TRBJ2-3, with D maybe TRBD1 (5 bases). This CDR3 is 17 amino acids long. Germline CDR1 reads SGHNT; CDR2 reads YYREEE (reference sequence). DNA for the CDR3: TGTGTCAGCAGCGTAGACGGACACCCTCCATCCACAGATACGCAGTATTTA. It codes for CVSSVDGHPPSTDTQYL.

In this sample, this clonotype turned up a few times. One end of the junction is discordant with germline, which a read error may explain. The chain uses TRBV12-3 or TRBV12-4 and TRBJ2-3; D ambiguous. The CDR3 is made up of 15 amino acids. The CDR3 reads CASSFPPPCTDTQYF. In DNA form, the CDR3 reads TGTGCCAGCAGTTTTCCCCCTCCCTGCACAGACACGCAGTATTTT.

Here the CDR3 DNA reads TGCGCCAGCAGTCATACTGTGACGGGGGGTCACATTAGCTACGAGCAGTACTTC. Protein: CASSHTVTGGHISYEQYF. The chain uses TRBV4-3 and TRBJ2-7; 7 bases line up with TRBD2. The ends lost 6 bases at V and 3 bases at J; junction bases unmatched: 20. The CDR3 length is 18 residues. From germline, CDR1 is LGHNA and CDR2 YSLEER.

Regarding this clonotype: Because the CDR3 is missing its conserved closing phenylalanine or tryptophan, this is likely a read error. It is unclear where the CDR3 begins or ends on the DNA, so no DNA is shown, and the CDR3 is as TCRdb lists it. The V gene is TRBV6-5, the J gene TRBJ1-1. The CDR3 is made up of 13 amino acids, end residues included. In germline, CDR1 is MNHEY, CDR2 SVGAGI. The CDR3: CASIEGTYTEPFL.

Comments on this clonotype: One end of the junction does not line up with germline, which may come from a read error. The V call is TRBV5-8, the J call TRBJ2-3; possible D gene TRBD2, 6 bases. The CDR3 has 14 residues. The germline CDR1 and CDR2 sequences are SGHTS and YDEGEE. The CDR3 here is CASSFLTGVDAQYF. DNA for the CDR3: TGTGCCAGTAGCTTTCTGACGGGGGTAGATGCGCAGTATTTT.

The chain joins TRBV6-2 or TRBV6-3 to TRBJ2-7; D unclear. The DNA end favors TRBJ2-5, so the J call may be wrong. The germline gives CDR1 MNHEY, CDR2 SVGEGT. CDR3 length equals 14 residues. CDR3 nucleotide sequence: TGTGCCAGCAGTAACGCCACCCCCCGAGAGACCCAGTACTTC. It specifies CASSNATPRETQYF.

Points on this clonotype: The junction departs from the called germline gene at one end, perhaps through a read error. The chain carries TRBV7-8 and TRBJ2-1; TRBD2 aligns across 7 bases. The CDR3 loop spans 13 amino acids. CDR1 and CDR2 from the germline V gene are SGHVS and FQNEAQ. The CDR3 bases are TGTACCAGCAGACGGGACGGGGGGAATGAGCAGTTCTTC. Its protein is CTSRRDGGNEQFF.